The text below deals with one TCR beta chain. Antigen unknown. This sample is drawn from a study of brain T cells in children with intractable seizures. Sequencing was limited to surgery cases with top T cell transcript signatures in brain tissue. Pre-surgery treatment included at least one anti-epileptic drug. V was clipped by 4 bases and J by 2 bases, with 11 bases between them. The CDR3 runs to 14 residues. The germline V gene has CDR1 SGHRS and CDR2 YFSETQ. Study-wide points: Absence of clones before surgery may stem from lower sequencing depth.

Produced via immunoSEQ multiplex PCR; TCRdb's table is partial and in-frame only. The sample includes about 120,000 clones, 90% to 95% of them seen just once. The specimen comprised peripheral blood, sampled at surgery. The TCR comes from a boy younger than two with hemimegalencephaly and intractable seizures. V usage is TRBV5-1 and J usage is TRBJ2-3; D may correspond to TRBD1 or TRBD2 (5 bases each). CDR3 in amino acids: CASSEWDATDTQYF. CDR3 coding DNA: TGCGCCAGCAGCGAATGGGACGCCACAGATACGCAGTATTTT.